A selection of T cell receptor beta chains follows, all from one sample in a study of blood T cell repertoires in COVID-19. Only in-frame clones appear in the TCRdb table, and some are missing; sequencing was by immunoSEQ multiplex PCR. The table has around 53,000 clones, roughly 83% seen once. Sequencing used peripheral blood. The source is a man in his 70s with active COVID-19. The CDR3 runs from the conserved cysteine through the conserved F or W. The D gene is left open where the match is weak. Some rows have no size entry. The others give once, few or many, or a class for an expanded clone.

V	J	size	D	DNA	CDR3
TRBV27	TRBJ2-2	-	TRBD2	TGTGCCAGCAGTTTATTACTAGCGGGGGTTCGGGAGCTGTTTTTT	CASSLLLAGVRELFF
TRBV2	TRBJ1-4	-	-	TGTGCCAGCAGTCGTACGGGGGGGGATGAAAAACTGTTTTTT	CASSRTGGDEKLFF
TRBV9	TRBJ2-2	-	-	TGTGCCAGCAGCGTACATGGAGGGGAGAGCACCGGGGAGCTGTTTTTT	CASSVHGGESTGELFF
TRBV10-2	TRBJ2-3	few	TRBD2	TGCGCCAGCAGTGAAAGGGCGGGAGAGGGGAATAGCACAGATACGCAGTATTTT	CASSERAGEGNSTDTQYF
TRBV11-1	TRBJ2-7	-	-	TGTGCCAGCAGCCCCCGCACACAGGGATTCGAGCAGTACTTC	CASSPRTQGFEQYF
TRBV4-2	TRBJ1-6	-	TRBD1	TGTGCCAGCAGCCAAGATTACAGGGGAGGATCACCCCTCCACTTT	CASSQDYRGGSPLHF
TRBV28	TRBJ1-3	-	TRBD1	TGTGCCAGCAGTTTTCTAGACAGGGTGTCTGGAAACACCATATATTTT	CASSFLDRVSGNTIYF
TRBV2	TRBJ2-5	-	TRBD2	TGTGCCAGCAGTGAGTCAAGCGGGAGCGTGGAGACCCAGTACTTC	CASSESSGSVETQYF
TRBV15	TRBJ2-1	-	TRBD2	TGTGCCACCAGCAGGTCGACTAGCGGGGCCTCCAATGAGCAGTTCTTC	CATSRSTSGASNEQFF
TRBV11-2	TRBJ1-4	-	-	TGTGCCAGCAGCATCCGGTTTAATGAAAAACTGTTTTTT	CASSIRFNEKLFF
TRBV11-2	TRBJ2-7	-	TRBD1	TGTGCCAGCAGTCAGGGACAGGCGTACGAGCAGTACTTC	CASSQGQAYEQYF
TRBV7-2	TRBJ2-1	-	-	TGTGCCAGCAACACCAGATCAGGCAATGAGCAGTTCTTC	CASNTRSGNEQFF
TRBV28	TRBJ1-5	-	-	TGTGCCAGCAGTTTTTTCCGTATCCGGCCCCAGCATTTT	CASSFFRIRPQHF
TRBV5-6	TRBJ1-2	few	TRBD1	TGTGCCAGCAGACCTCGACAGGGGTTTGGGAACTATGGCTACACCTTC	CASRPRQGFGNYGYTF
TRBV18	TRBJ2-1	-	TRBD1	TGTGCCAGCTCACGAGGGACAGAAGACGAGCAGTTCTTC	CASSRGTEDEQFF
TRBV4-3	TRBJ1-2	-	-	TGCGCCAGCAGCCAAGAGGGGGCAGGGGCCTTCTATGGCTACACCTTC	CASSQEGAGAFYGYTF
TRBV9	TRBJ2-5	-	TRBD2	TGTGCCAGCAGCTCACTAGCGGGAGAGACCCAGTACTTC	CASSSLAGETQYF